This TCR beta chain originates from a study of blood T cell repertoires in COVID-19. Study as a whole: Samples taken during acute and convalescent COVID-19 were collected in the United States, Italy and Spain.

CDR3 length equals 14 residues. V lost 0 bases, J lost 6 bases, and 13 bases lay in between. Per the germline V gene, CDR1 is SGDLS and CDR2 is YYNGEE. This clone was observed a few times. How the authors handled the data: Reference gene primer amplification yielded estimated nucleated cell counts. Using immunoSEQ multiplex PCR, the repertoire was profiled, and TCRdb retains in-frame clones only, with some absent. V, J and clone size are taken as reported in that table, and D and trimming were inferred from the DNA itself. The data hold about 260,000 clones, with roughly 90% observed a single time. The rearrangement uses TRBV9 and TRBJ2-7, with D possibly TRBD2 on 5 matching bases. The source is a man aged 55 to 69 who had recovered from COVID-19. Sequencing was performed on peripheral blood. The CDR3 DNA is TGTGCCAGCAGCGTAGGAAGATTAGCGATCGAGCAGTACTTC. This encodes CASSVGRLAIEQYF.